These 7 T cell receptor beta chains originate from one sample sequenced in a study of beta chain features in type 1 diabetes (dated by TCRdb to 2016 to 2018). Libraries were made using the immunoSEQ multiplex PCR assay. The entire isolated RNA was reverse transcribed using the High Capacity cDNA Reverse Transcription Kit, and thus expressed TCRB transcripts were sequenced. TCRdb limited this immuneACCESS table to in-frame rearrangements with V and J called. A share of clones is missing; checked studies link under half to unresolved V genes, and the rest is unexplained. This sample gives 300,000 to 350,000 clones in total; 15% to 20% of them show up just once. In total, the top ten clones hold under 0.05% of the sample. Input material: naive CD4+ T cells from blood. The cell subset or site label, as the study defines it: true naive CD4+ T cells. The receptors originated from a young woman in good health.

This clone has only a few counts. This chain uses TRBV7-2 with TRBJ2-3; no clear D. The CDR3 is 15 amino acids. The V gene's germline CDR1 is SGHTA and CDR2 FQGNSA. Deletions cut 6 bases from V and 1 base from J, with 14 bases between. The CDR3 loop reads CASSPDSLGTDTQYF. CDR3 DNA: TGTGCCAGCAGTCCAGACTCCCTAGGCACAGATACGCAGTATTTT.

The chain joins TRBV13 to TRBJ2-1, with TRBD2 identical over 13 bases. The V and J ends lost 4 bases and 6 bases, in that order; junction bases with no gene match: 6. In germline, CDR1 is PRHDT, CDR2 FYEKMQ (reference sequence). The CDR3 loop spans 16 amino acids. The CDR3 DNA reads as TGTGCCAGCAGCTGGGGACTAGCGGGACCTGTCAATGAGCAGTTCTTC. This sequence encodes CASSWGLAGPVNEQFF.

This clone came up a few times. The chain uses TRBV7-2 and TRBJ2-1; tentatively, D is TRBD2 (5 bases). The V end lost 1 base, the J end lost 7 bases, and 11 bases lay between the germline ends. The CDR3 is made up of 14 amino acids. Germline V lookup: CDR1 SGHTA, CDR2 FQGNSA. The CDR3 DNA follows: TGTGCCAGCAGCTTAGTGGGAGTGCTGAATGAGCAGTTCTTC. Translation: CASSLVGVLNEQFF.

This clone was picked up a small number of times. V is TRBV7-8 and J is TRBJ2-5; 10 bases fit TRBD1. Germline trimming cut 5 bases from V and 0 bases from J; bases unmatched to any gene: 9. The germline CDR1 and CDR2 sequences are SGHVS and FQNEAQ. The CDR3 is 17 amino acids. CDR3 residues: CASSAAPDRGYQETQYF. CDR3 nucleotide sequence: TGTGCCAGCAGCGCAGCCCCGGACAGGGGGTACCAAGAGACCCAGTACTTC.

The gene calls are TRBV7-3 and TRBJ2-2; D is perhaps TRBD2 (5 bases). This CDR3 has 16 residues. V lost 2 bases and J lost 0, with 10 bases in between. Germline CDR1 is SGHTA and CDR2 is FQGTGA. In DNA form, the CDR3 reads TGTGCCAGCAGCTTAGTGGCCGGGGCGAACACCGGGGAGCTGTTTTTT. It codes for CASSLVAGANTGELFF.

The gene calls are TRBV9 and TRBJ2-2, with 9 positions matching TRBD1. CDR1 and CDR2 from the germline V gene are SGDLS and YYNGEE. The CDR3 loop spans 16 amino acids. V trimming: 4 bases; J trimming: 4 bases; junction bases outside the gene matches: 8. The CDR3 DNA reads as TGTGCCAGCAGCTCAAGGACAGGGGTAGGCACCGGGGAGCTGTTTTTT. Amino acids: CASSSRTGVGTGELFF.

The gene calls are TRBV7-3 and TRBJ2-1, with D perhaps matching TRBD1 (6 bases). Looked up from germline, CDR1 is SGHTA and CDR2 is FQGTGA. The CDR3 extends over 13 amino acids. V lost 4 bases and J 5 bases, leaving 9 bases between the germline ends. DNA for the CDR3: TGTGCCAGCAGCTCCAACAGGGACAATGAGCAGTTCTTC. Protein sequence: CASSSNRDNEQFF.